This TCR beta chain was sequenced in a study of early T cells in non-severe SARS-CoV-2 infection. This clonotype was seen a few times. The CDR3 loop spans 16 amino acids. The J segment lost 3 bases and the V segment lost 2 bases, leaving 5 bases of the junction unmatched. The germline V gene encodes CDR1 SGHRS and CDR2 YFSETQ. TCRdb fed the 5' RACE reads into MiXCR, producing one record per CDR3 protein. The sample shows around 94,000 distinct CDR3 sequences, around 14% of them seen only once. This receptor was identified in an adult who was a healthcare worker with PCR-confirmed SARS-CoV-2 infection or an uninfected control (not recorded which). The V and J genes are TRBV5-1 and TRBJ2-1; 10 nucleotides align to TRBD2. Sequenced: whole blood. This CDR3 is CASSFTSGNLYNEQFF. The CDR3 DNA follows: TGCGCCAGCAGCTTTACTAGCGGGAACCTCTACAATGAGCAGTTCTTC.